A selection of T cell receptor beta chains follows, all from one sample in a study of T cells after yellow fever vaccination. From the 5' RACE reads, TCRdb called clonotypes with MiXCR, one entry per CDR3 protein. Of roughly 300,000 distinct CDR3 sequences listed, around 6.8% are singletons. This specimen consisted of PBMCs, obtained roughly 45 days after the first yellow fever vaccination. The receptors were gathered from a man aged 18 to 35 who received the YFV17D yellow fever vaccine. CDR3s include the opening cysteine and the closing phenylalanine or tryptophan. The order of the fields is D gene, clone size, V gene, J gene, CDR3 DNA, CDR3 protein. D genes are given only for firm matches. The size field is filled for only some rows; it gives once, few, many or a size class.

D gene: TRBD2; clone size: NA; V gene: TRBV5-1; J gene: TRBJ2-3; CDR3 DNA: TGCGCCAGCAGCTCCCCTAGCGGGGGTGATACGCAGTATTTT; CDR3 protein: CASSSPSGGDTQYF
D gene: NA; clone size: many; V gene: TRBV5-5; J gene: TRBJ2-3; CDR3 DNA: TGTGCCAGCAGCTGGGGAACGATAAGCACAGATACGCAGTATTTT; CDR3 protein: CASSWGTISTDTQYF
D gene: TRBD1; clone size: many; V gene: TRBV20-1; J gene: TRBJ1-2; CDR3 DNA: TGCAGTGCTAGAGATCCAGGGGGCAACTATGGCTACACCTTC; CDR3 protein: CSARDPGGNYGYTF
D gene: NA; clone size: few; V gene: TRBV4-1; J gene: TRBJ1-2; CDR3 DNA: TGCGCCAGCAGCCAGTCAGGGCTAGACTATGGCTACACCTTC; CDR3 protein: CASSQSGLDYGYTF
D gene: TRBD2; clone size: many; V gene: TRBV12-3/TRBV12-4; J gene: TRBJ2-3; CDR3 DNA: TGTGCCAGCAGTCACCGACTAGCGGGGCGCACAGATACGCAGTATTTT; CDR3 protein: CASSHRLAGRTDTQYF
D gene: TRBD1; clone size: few; V gene: TRBV5-1; J gene: TRBJ1-1; CDR3 DNA: TGCGCCAGCAGCTTTTCCTCCGGGACAGACACCCTTGAAGCTTTCTTT; CDR3 protein: CASSFSSGTDTLEAFF
D gene: NA; clone size: NA; V gene: TRBV7-2; J gene: TRBJ1-1; CDR3 DNA: TGTGCCAGCAGCTTCGCAGGAGTCAGAAACACTGAAGCTTTCTTT; CDR3 protein: CASSFAGVRNTEAFF
D gene: NA; clone size: NA; V gene: TRBV5-1; J gene: TRBJ1-6; CDR3 DNA: TGCGCCAGCAGCCCAAGGAATCCTCAGTCACCCCTCCACTTT; CDR3 protein: CASSPRNPQSPLHF
D gene: NA; clone size: NA; V gene: TRBV11-2; J gene: TRBJ2-1; CDR3 DNA: TGTGCCAGCAGCTTACATACTCTCTACAATGAGCAGTTCTTC; CDR3 protein: CASSLHTLYNEQFF
D gene: NA; clone size: NA; V gene: TRBV6-5; J gene: TRBJ1-5; CDR3 DNA: TGTGCCAGCAGTTACCGGGCAAGCAATCAGCCCCAGCATTTT; CDR3 protein: CASSYRASNQPQHF
D gene: TRBD1; clone size: NA; V gene: TRBV18; J gene: TRBJ2-4; CDR3 DNA: TGTGCCAGCTCACCAGGGACAGGGATACTCAAAAACATTCAGTACTTC; CDR3 protein: CASSPGTGILKNIQYF
D gene: NA; clone size: NA; V gene: TRBV7-8; J gene: TRBJ1-4; CDR3 DNA: TGTGCCAGCAGCCCCATTAATGAAAAACTGTTTTTT; CDR3 protein: CASSPINEKLFF
D gene: TRBD1; clone size: few; V gene: TRBV19; J gene: TRBJ2-4; CDR3 DNA: TGTGCCAGTAGTATACCCGGACAGGCGAGCATTCAGTACTTC; CDR3 protein: CASSIPGQASIQYF
D gene: NA; clone size: NA; V gene: TRBV20-1; J gene: TRBJ2-2; CDR3 DNA: TGCAGTGCTAGAGTTGTATACACCGGGGAGCTGTTTTTT; CDR3 protein: CSARVVYTGELFF
D gene: TRBD2; clone size: few; V gene: TRBV5-1; J gene: TRBJ2-3; CDR3 DNA: TGCGCCAGCAGCTCACCGCCGGGACTAGCGGGTTATGGCACAGATACGCAGTATTTT; CDR3 protein: CASSSPPGLAGYGTDTQYF
D gene: TRBD2; clone size: NA; V gene: TRBV5-1; J gene: TRBJ2-3; CDR3 DNA: TGCGCCAGCAGCTTGGACTCACTAGCGACCACAGATACGCAGTATTTT; CDR3 protein: CASSLDSLATTDTQYF
D gene: TRBD1; clone size: few; V gene: TRBV12-3/TRBV12-4; J gene: TRBJ1-4; CDR3 DNA: TGTGCCAGCAGTCCGGGACAGGAAGCAACTAATGAAAAACTGTTTTTT; CDR3 protein: CASSPGQEATNEKLFF
D gene: TRBD2; clone size: many; V gene: TRBV4-1; J gene: TRBJ2-3; CDR3 DNA: TGCGCCAGCAGCCAAGATCGGACTAGCGGCACAGATACGCAGTATTTT; CDR3 protein: CASSQDRTSGTDTQYF
D gene: NA; clone size: NA; V gene: TRBV7-9; J gene: TRBJ2-4; CDR3 DNA: TGTGCCAGCAGCGACCTGCAGGGGCTGATAGCCAAAAACATTCAGTACTTC; CDR3 protein: CASSDLQGLIAKNIQYF
D gene: NA; clone size: many; V gene: TRBV25-1; J gene: TRBJ1-3; CDR3 DNA: TGTGCCAGCAGTGAATGGATCTCTGGAAACACCATATATTTT; CDR3 protein: CASSEWISGNTIYF
D gene: NA; clone size: many; V gene: TRBV7-3; J gene: TRBJ1-1; CDR3 DNA: TGTGCCAGCGGGGACACAGCGAACACTGAAGCTTTCTTT; CDR3 protein: CASGDTANTEAFF
D gene: NA; clone size: few; V gene: TRBV7-2; J gene: TRBJ2-7; CDR3 DNA: TGTGCCAGCAGTGACATGGGGCAGGCTGAAGAGCAGTACTTC; CDR3 protein: CASSDMGQAEEQYF
D gene: NA; clone size: many; V gene: TRBV6-5; J gene: TRBJ2-3; CDR3 DNA: TGTGCCAGCAGTTTAGTCAGCACCGATACGCAGTATTTT; CDR3 protein: CASSLVSTDTQYF
D gene: NA; clone size: few; V gene: TRBV4-1; J gene: TRBJ2-7; CDR3 DNA: TGCGCCAGCAGCCAAGAGGGGCCAGGGCCCTACGAGCAGTACTTC; CDR3 protein: CASSQEGPGPYEQYF
D gene: NA; clone size: NA; V gene: TRBV6-5; J gene: TRBJ1-1; CDR3 DNA: TGTGCCAGCAGTTACTCGAGCAGGGGAGACACTGAAGCTTTCTTT; CDR3 protein: CASSYSSRGDTEAFF
D gene: NA; clone size: few; V gene: TRBV12-5; J gene: TRBJ2-7; CDR3 DNA: TGTGCTAGTGGTTCCGATTATGGCGAGCAGTACTTC; CDR3 protein: CASGSDYGEQYF
D gene: TRBD1; clone size: few; V gene: TRBV20-1; J gene: TRBJ2-7; CDR3 DNA: TGCAGTGCTTTTTCGACAGGGGGCCCCACCTACGAGCAGTACTTC; CDR3 protein: CSAFSTGGPTYEQYF
D gene: NA; clone size: few; V gene: TRBV2; J gene: TRBJ2-1; CDR3 DNA: TGTGCCAGCAGTGCCCAGGGGGGGAATGAGCAGTTCTTC; CDR3 protein: CASSAQGGNEQFF
D gene: TRBD1; clone size: few; V gene: TRBV28; J gene: TRBJ1-2; CDR3 DNA: TGTGCCAGCAGTTGGGGGAACAGGGGGCTAGGCTACACCTTC; CDR3 protein: CASSWGNRGLGYTF
D gene: NA; clone size: few; V gene: TRBV4-3; J gene: TRBJ2-4; CDR3 DNA: TGCGCCAGCAGCCAACAGCGCTGGGGTTCAGGCATTCAGTACTTC; CDR3 protein: CASSQQRWGSGIQYF
D gene: TRBD2; clone size: few; V gene: TRBV15; J gene: TRBJ2-1; CDR3 DNA: TGTGCCACCAGGGGGACTAGCCGGGGGCATGAGCAGTTCTTC; CDR3 protein: CATRGTSRGHEQFF
D gene: NA; clone size: NA; V gene: TRBV29-1; J gene: TRBJ1-1; CDR3 DNA: TGCAGCGGGGGGACGGCCGAAGCTTTCTTT; CDR3 protein: CSGGTAEAFF
D gene: TRBD1; clone size: few; V gene: TRBV20-1; J gene: TRBJ2-5; CDR3 DNA: TGCAGTGCTAGAGACGGGACAGTATCGTACTTC; CDR3 protein: CSARDGTVSYF
D gene: TRBD2; clone size: few; V gene: TRBV28; J gene: TRBJ2-5; CDR3 DNA: TGTGCCAGCAGTTTCGGTCGGCGGGGGGTAGGAGAGACCCAGTACTTC; CDR3 protein: CASSFGRRGVGETQYF
D gene: TRBD1; clone size: NA; V gene: TRBV20-1; J gene: TRBJ1-1; CDR3 DNA: TGCAGTGCCAGGGACAGGGTGGAGAACACTGAAGCTTTCTTT; CDR3 protein: CSARDRVENTEAFF
D gene: NA; clone size: many; V gene: TRBV2; J gene: TRBJ1-2; CDR3 DNA: TGTGCCAGCAGTGAGACAGCCCCCTATGGCTACACCTTC; CDR3 protein: CASSETAPYGYTF
D gene: NA; clone size: NA; V gene: TRBV7-2; J gene: TRBJ2-5; CDR3 DNA: TGTGCCAGCAGCTTAGGGATCCTAGAGACCCAGTACTTC; CDR3 protein: CASSLGILETQYF
D gene: NA; clone size: many; V gene: TRBV7-9; J gene: TRBJ1-1; CDR3 DNA: TGTGCCAGCAGCTTATCTTACAGGGAAGGGGTGAACACTGAAGCTTTCTTT; CDR3 protein: CASSLSYREGVNTEAFF
D gene: NA; clone size: NA; V gene: TRBV3-1; J gene: TRBJ1-2; CDR3 DNA: TGTGCCAGCAGCCACGGGGGAGATGGCTACACCTTC; CDR3 protein: CASSHGGDGYTF
D gene: NA; clone size: NA; V gene: TRBV7-9; J gene: TRBJ1-1; CDR3 DNA: TGTGCCAGCAGCTTAGCGCAGGGAGGTGAAGCTTTCTTT; CDR3 protein: CASSLAQGGEAFF
D gene: NA; clone size: few; V gene: TRBV3-1; J gene: TRBJ2-7; CDR3 DNA: TGTGCCAGCAGCCAACGCCACCTGTCCTGGGACTCCTACGAGCAGTACTTC; CDR3 protein: CASSQRHLSWDSYEQYF
D gene: NA; clone size: few; V gene: TRBV15; J gene: TRBJ1-5; CDR3 DNA: TGTGCCACACGGGCAACAGGTTTGGGACAGCCCCAGCATTTT; CDR3 protein: CATRATGLGQPQHF
D gene: NA; clone size: few; V gene: TRBV7-6; J gene: TRBJ2-1; CDR3 DNA: TGTGCCAGCAGCTTAAAGTCCCGAAGGGACGATGAGCAGTTCTTC; CDR3 protein: CASSLKSRRDDEQFF
D gene: TRBD2; clone size: many; V gene: TRBV20-1; J gene: TRBJ2-7; CDR3 DNA: TGCAGTGCGTCCGGGACTAGCGGGGGAACCGAGCAGTACTTC; CDR3 protein: CSASGTSGGTEQYF
D gene: NA; clone size: few; V gene: TRBV7-2; J gene: TRBJ2-1; CDR3 DNA: TGTGCCAGCAGCCAATTAATGAGGACTGTCAATGAGCAGTTCTTC; CDR3 protein: CASSQLMRTVNEQFF
D gene: NA; clone size: few; V gene: TRBV4-1; J gene: TRBJ2-2; CDR3 DNA: TGCGCCAGCAGCCAGGCCAGTTTGAATAACACCGGGGAGCTGTTTTTT; CDR3 protein: CASSQASLNNTGELFF
D gene: TRBD1; clone size: many; V gene: TRBV5-1; J gene: TRBJ2-7; CDR3 DNA: TGCGCCAGCAGCTTGGCCGGGACAGGGTACGAGCAGTACTTC; CDR3 protein: CASSLAGTGYEQYF
D gene: TRBD1; clone size: few; V gene: TRBV18; J gene: TRBJ2-7; CDR3 DNA: TGTGCCAGCTCACCGGCAGGGACAGCTAACTTTTACGAGCAGTACTTC; CDR3 protein: CASSPAGTANFYEQYF
D gene: TRBD1; clone size: few; V gene: TRBV5-1; J gene: TRBJ2-7; CDR3 DNA: TGCGCCAGCAGCTTTTTGGACAGGACCTACGAGCAGTACTTC; CDR3 protein: CASSFLDRTYEQYF
D gene: TRBD2; clone size: NA; V gene: TRBV30; J gene: TRBJ2-1; CDR3 DNA: TGTGCCTGGAGTGGATGGGGGGGCTCCTACAATGAGCAGTTCTTC; CDR3 protein: CAWSGWGGSYNEQFF
D gene: TRBD1; clone size: few; V gene: TRBV12-3/TRBV12-4; J gene: TRBJ2-7; CDR3 DNA: TGTGCCAGCAGTTTAAGGATGGGACAGGGTGCCGAGCAGTACTTC; CDR3 protein: CASSLRMGQGAEQYF
D gene: NA; clone size: NA; V gene: TRBV6-5; J gene: TRBJ2-3; CDR3 DNA: TGTGCCAACAGTTACCCCCCGGGAGTGGGAGATACGCAGTATTTT; CDR3 protein: CANSYPPGVGDTQYF
D gene: NA; clone size: many; V gene: TRBV4-3; J gene: TRBJ2-6; CDR3 DNA: TGCGCCAGCAGCCAGGTGTCCGGGACTGGGGCCAACGTCCTGACTTTC; CDR3 protein: CASSQVSGTGANVLTF
D gene: TRBD1; clone size: few; V gene: TRBV6-2/TRBV6-3; J gene: TRBJ2-6; CDR3 DNA: TGTGCCAGCCATTCTGCGAGACAGGGGGCTACTGGGGCCAACGTCCTGACTTTC; CDR3 protein: CASHSARQGATGANVLTF
D gene: NA; clone size: few; V gene: TRBV12-3/TRBV12-4; J gene: TRBJ1-1; CDR3 DNA: TGTGCCAGCAGCGCCGTTCGGGGGGCGGCTGAAGCTTTCTTT; CDR3 protein: CASSAVRGAAEAFF
D gene: NA; clone size: NA; V gene: TRBV12-3/TRBV12-4; J gene: TRBJ1-1; CDR3 DNA: TGTGCCAGCAGTTTTCCCACGATGAACACTGAAGCTTTCTTT; CDR3 protein: CASSFPTMNTEAFF